The source of this T cell receptor beta chain is a study of blood T cell repertoires in COVID-19. Study details: Some COVID-19 samples were acute and others convalescent; all came from the United States, Italy and Spain. Sources were T cells, B-cell-depleted T cells, or PBMCs; the material itself was cDNA or gDNA.

This CDR3 region has 14 residues. Germline V lookup: CDR1 KGHSH, CDR2 LQKENI. Trimming stripped 3 bases from V and 7 bases from J, with 12 bases between. A few counts support this clone. Original processing notes: Amplified reference gene primers provided the basis for estimating nucleated cell counts. The assay was immunoSEQ multiplex PCR, and TCRdb's table has in-frame clones only and misses some. The DNA was the basis for D and trimming; V, J and clone size are from that table. This sample carries 210,000 or so clones, 84% of them seen once, and the ten largest clones take 15% to 20%. The sample consisted of peripheral blood. The rearrangement uses TRBV18 and TRBJ1-4, with D unresolved. The sequence came from an elderly woman with active or convalescent COVID-19. In nucleotides, the CDR3 is TGTGCCAGCTCACCGACCTTGGGGAGTGAAAAACTGTTTTTT. The encoded protein is CASSPTLGSEKLFF.